This paragraph reports one T cell receptor beta chain. The antigen is undetermined. This specimen comes from a study of radiation and T cells in renal cell carcinoma. As for the study in general: Nephrectomy followed 15 Gy stereotactic body radiation by 4 weeks. Findings and limits, study-wide: No pretreatment tumor biopsies were available for baseline clonotypes.

Time point in this sample: baseline pretreatment blood. Sample treatment: 15 Gy SBRT to primary tumor, nephrectomy 4 weeks later. This renal cell carcinoma was of the clear cell type. V lost 0 bases and J 0 bases, leaving 9 bases between the germline ends. The germline gives CDR1 GTSNPN, CDR2 SVGIG (reference sequence). This CDR3 has 15 amino acids. This table comes from immunoSEQ multiplex PCR, and its TCRdb copy is limited to in-frame clones, with some not included. The repertoire holds roughly 150,000 clones, with 88% as singletons. The receptor's source is a woman in her 70s with renal cell carcinoma. The rearrangement joins TRBV30 to TRBJ2-1, with unresolved D. Sequencing used blood, obtained from a patient whose treatment included radiotherapy and nephrectomy. The CDR3 is CAWSVGGSSYNEQFF. The CDR3 DNA reads TGTGCCTGGAGTGTAGGCGGAAGCTCCTACAATGAGCAGTTCTTC. Using reference TRBV30 and TRBJ2-1 for the parts outside the CDR3, the full variable domain is SQTIHQWPATLVQPVGSPLSLECTVEGTSNPNLYWYRQAAGRGLQLLFYSVGIGQISSEVPQNLSASRPQDRQFILSSKKLLLSDSGFYLCAWSVGGSSYNEQFFGPGTRLTVL.